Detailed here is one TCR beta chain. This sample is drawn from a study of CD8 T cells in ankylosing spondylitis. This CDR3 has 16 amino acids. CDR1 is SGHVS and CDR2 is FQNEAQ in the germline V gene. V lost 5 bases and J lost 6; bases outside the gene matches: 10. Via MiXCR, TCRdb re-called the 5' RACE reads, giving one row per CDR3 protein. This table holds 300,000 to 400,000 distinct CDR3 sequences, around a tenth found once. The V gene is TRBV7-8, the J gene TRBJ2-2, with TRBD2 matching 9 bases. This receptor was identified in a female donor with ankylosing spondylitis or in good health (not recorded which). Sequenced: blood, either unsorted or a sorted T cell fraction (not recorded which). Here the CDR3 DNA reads TGTGCCAGCAGCCGTAATAGCGGGAGAATATCCGGGGAGCTGTTTTTT. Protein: CASSRNSGRISGELFF. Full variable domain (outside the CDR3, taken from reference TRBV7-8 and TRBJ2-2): GAGVSQSPRYKVAKRGQDVALRCDPISGHVSLFWYQQALGQGPEFLTYFQNEAQLDKSGLPSDRFFAERPEGSVSTLKIQRTQQEDSAVYLCASSRNSGRISGELFFGEGSRLTVL.